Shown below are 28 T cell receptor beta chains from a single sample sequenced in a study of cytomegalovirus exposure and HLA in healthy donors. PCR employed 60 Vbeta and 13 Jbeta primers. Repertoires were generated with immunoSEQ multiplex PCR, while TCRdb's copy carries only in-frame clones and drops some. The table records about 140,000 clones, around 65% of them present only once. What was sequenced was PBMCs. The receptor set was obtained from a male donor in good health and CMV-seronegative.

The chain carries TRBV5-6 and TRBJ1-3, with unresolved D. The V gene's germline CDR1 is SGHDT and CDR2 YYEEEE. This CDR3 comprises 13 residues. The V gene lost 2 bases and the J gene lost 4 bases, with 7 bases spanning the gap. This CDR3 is CASSFGRGNTIYF. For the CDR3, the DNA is TGTGCCAGCAGCTTTGGCAGAGGAAACACCATATATTTT.

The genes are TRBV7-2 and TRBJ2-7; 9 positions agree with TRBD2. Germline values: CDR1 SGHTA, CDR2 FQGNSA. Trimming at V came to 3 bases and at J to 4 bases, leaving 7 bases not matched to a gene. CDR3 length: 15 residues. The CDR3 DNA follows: TGTGCCAGCAGCTTCGGTGCTAGCGGGGTTTACGAGCAGTACTTC. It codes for CASSFGASGVYEQYF.

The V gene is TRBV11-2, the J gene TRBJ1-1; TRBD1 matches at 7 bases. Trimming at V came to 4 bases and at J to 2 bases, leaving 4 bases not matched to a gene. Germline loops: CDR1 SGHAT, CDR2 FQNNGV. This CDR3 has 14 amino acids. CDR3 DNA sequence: TGTGCCAGCAGCTGGGGACAGATTAACACTGAAGCTTTCTTT. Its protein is CASSWGQINTEAFF.

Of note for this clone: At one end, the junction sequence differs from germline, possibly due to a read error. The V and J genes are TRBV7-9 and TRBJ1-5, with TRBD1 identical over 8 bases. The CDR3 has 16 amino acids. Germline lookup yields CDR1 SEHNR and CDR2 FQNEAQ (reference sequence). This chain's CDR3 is CSSSPPIGQGTGPQHF. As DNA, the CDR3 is TGTTCCAGCAGCCCTCCAATCGGACAGGGTACGGGGCCCCAGCATTTT.

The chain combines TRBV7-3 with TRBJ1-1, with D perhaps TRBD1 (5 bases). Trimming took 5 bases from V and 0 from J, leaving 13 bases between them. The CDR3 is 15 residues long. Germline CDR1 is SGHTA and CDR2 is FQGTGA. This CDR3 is CASSQWGSMNTEAFF. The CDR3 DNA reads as TGTGCCAGCAGCCAATGGGGCAGCATGAACACTGAAGCTTTCTTT. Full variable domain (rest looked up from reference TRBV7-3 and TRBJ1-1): GAGVSQTPSNKVTEKGKYVELRCDPISGHTALYWYRQSLGQGPEFLIYFQGTGAADDSGLPNDRFFAVRPEGSVSTLKIQRTERGDSAVYLCASSQWGSMNTEAFFGQGTRLTVV.

The CDR3, as DNA: TGTGCCATCAGTGAGTCTAAAAACAGGGGGAGCACAGATACGCAGTATTTT. Translating it yields CAISESKNRGSTDTQYF. This chain connects TRBV10-3 to TRBJ2-3; 8 bases are a match to TRBD1. V shed 0 bases and J 0 bases; nucleotides not matched to a gene: 5. Germline V CDR1 and CDR2: ENHRY, SYGVKD. This CDR3 region has 17 residues.

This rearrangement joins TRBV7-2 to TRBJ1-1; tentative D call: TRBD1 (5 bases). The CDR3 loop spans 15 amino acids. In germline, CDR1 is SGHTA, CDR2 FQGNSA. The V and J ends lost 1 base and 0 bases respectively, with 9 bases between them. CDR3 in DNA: TGTGCCAGCAGCTTAGGTGGGGGGATGAACACTGAAGCTTTCTTT. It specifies CASSLGGGMNTEAFF.

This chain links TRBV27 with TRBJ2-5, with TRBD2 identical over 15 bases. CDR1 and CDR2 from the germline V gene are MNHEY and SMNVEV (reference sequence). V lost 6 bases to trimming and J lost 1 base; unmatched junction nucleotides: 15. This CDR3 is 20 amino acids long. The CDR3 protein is CASSPVIPGLAGGIQETQYF. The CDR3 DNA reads TGTGCCAGCAGCCCCGTCATCCCGGGACTAGCGGGGGGAATCCAAGAGACCCAGTACTTC.

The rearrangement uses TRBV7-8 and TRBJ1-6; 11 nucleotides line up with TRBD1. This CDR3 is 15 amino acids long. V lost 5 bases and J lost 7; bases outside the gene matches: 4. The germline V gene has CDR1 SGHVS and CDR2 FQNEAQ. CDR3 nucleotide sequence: TGTGCCAGCAGCACGGGACAGGGGGGCAATTCACCCCTCCACTTT. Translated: CASSTGQGGNSPLHF.

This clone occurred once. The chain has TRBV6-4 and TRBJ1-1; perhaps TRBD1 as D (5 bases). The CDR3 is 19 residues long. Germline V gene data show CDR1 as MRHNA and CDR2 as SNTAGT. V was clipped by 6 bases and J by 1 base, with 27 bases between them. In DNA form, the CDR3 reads TGTGCCAGCAGGCCCGTGGTGCGACAGCTATACGAGAAGAACACTGAAGCTTTCTTT. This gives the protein CASRPVVRQLYEKNTEAFF.

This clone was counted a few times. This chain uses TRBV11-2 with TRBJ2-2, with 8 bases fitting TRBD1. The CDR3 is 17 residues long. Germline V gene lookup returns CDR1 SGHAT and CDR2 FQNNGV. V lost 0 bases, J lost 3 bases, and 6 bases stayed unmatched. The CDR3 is CASSLEAQGAHTGELFF. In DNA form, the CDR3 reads TGTGCCAGCAGCTTAGAAGCTCAGGGGGCGCACACCGGGGAGCTGTTTTTT.

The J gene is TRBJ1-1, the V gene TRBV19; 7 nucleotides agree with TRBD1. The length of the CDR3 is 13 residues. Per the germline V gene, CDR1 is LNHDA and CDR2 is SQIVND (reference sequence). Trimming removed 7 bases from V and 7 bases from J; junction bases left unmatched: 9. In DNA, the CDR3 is TGTGCCAGTACCCCCCTAAGGACAGGTGAAGCTTTCTTT. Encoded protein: CASTPLRTGEAFF.

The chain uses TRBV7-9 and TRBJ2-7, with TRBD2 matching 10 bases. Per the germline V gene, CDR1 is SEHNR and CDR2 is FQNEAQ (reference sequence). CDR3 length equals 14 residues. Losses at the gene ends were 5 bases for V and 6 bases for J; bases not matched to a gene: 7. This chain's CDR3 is CASSQAGLATEQYF. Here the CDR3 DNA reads TGTGCCAGCAGCCAGGCGGGACTAGCGACCGAGCAGTACTTC.

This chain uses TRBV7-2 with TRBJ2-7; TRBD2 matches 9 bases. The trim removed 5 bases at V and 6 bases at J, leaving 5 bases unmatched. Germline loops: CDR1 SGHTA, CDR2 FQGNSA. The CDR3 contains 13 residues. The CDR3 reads CASSTTSGGEQYF. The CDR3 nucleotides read TGTGCCAGCAGCACGACTAGCGGCGGCGAGCAGTACTTC.

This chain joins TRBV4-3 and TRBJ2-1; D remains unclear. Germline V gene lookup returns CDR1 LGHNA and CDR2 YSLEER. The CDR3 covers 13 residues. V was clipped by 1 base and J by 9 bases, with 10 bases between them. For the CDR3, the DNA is TGCGCCAGCAGCCAAGGTTCGACGGGTGAGCAGTTCTTC. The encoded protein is CASSQGSTGEQFF.

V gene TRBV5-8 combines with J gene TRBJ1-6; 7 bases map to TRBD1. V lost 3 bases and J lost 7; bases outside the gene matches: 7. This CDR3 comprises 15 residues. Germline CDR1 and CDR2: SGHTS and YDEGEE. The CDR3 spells CASSSRTGRNSPLHF. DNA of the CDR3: TGTGCCAGCAGCTCAAGGACAGGTCGAAATTCACCCCTCCACTTT.

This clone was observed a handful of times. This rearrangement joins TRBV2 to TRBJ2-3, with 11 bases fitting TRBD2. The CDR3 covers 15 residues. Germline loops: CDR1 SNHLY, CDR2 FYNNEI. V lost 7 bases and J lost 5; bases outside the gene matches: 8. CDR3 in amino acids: CASNVAGGLVDTQYF. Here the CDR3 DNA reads TGTGCCAGCAACGTAGCGGGGGGGCTGGTAGATACGCAGTATTTT.

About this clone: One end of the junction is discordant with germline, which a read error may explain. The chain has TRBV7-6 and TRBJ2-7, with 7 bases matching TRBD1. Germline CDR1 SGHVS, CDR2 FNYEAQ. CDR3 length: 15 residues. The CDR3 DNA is TGTCCCAGCAGCTTAATGACAGGGAGCTACTACGAGCAGTACTTC. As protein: CPSSLMTGSYYEQYF.

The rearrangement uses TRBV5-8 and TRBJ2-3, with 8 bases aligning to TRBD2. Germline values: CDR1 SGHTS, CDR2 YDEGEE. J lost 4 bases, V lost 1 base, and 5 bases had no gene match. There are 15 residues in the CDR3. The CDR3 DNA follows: TGTGCCAGCAGCTTGACGGGGGGGGCCTCAGATACGCAGTATTTT. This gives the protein CASSLTGGASDTQYF.

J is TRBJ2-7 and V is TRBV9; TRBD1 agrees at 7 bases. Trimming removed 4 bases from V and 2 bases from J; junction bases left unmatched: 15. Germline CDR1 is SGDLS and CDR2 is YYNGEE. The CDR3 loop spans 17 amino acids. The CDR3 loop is CASSPSPTGLTTYEQYF. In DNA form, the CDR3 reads TGTGCCAGCAGCCCGAGTCCGACAGGGCTGACGACCTACGAGCAGTACTTC.

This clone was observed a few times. The CDR3 here is CAISERNQETQYF. For the CDR3, the DNA is TGTGCCATCAGTGAGCGTAACCAAGAGACCCAGTACTTC. The V call is TRBV10-3, the J call TRBJ2-5; no clear D gene. The CDR3 totals 13 residues. From germline, CDR1 is ENHRY and CDR2 SYGVKD. Between the trimmed V and J ends, which lost 2 bases and 0 bases, there was a span of 4 bases.

CDR3 residues: CASSVDQYMNTEAFF. CDR3 nucleotide sequence: TGTGCCAGCAGCGTAGACCAGTATATGAACACTGAAGCTTTCTTT. The gene calls are TRBV9 and TRBJ1-1; D remains ambiguous. Germline lookup yields CDR1 SGDLS and CDR2 YYNGEE. V was cut by 0 bases and J by 0 bases, with 9 bases left in between. There are 15 residues in the CDR3.

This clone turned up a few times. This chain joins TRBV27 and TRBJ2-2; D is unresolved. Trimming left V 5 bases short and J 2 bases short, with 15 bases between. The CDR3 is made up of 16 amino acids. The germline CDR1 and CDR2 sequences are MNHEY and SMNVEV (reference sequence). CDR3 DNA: TGTGCCAGCAGTCTCGATCTTCTAGGAAACACCGGGGAGCTGTTTTTT. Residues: CASSLDLLGNTGELFF.

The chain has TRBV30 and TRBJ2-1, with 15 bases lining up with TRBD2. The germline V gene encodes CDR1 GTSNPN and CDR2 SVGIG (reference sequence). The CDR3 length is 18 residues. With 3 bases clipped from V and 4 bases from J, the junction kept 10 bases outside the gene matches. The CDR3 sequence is CAWRDPGLAGGPYNEQFF. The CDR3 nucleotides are TGTGCCTGGAGGGACCCAGGACTAGCGGGGGGGCCTTACAATGAGCAGTTCTTC.

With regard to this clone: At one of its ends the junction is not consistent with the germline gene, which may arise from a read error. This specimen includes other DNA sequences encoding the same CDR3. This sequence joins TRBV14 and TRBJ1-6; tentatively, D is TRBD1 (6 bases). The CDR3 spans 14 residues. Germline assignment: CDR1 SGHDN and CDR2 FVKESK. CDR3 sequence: CASSQGRENSPLHF. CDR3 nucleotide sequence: TGCGCCAGCAGCCAGGGGAGAGAGAATTCACCCCTCCACTTT.

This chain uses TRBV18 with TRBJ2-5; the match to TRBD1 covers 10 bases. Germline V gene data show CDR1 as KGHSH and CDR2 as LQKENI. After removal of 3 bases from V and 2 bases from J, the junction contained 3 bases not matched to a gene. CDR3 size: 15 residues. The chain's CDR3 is CASSPQGQGQETQYF. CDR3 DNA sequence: TGTGCCAGCTCACCCCAGGGACAGGGGCAAGAGACCCAGTACTTC.

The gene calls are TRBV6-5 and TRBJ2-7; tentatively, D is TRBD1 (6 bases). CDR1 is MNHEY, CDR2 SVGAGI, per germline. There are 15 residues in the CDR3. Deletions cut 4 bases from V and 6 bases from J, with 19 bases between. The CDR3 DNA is TGTGCCAGCAGTTCGCCTGGCCAGGGGATGCGCGAGCAGTACTTC. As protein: CASSSPGQGMREQYF.

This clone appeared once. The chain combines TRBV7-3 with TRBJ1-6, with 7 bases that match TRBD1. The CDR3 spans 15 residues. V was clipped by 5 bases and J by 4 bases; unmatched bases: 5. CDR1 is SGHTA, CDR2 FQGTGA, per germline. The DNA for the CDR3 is TGTGCCAGCAGCACGGGACAGCCTTATAATTCACCCCTCCACTTT. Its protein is CASSTGQPYNSPLHF.